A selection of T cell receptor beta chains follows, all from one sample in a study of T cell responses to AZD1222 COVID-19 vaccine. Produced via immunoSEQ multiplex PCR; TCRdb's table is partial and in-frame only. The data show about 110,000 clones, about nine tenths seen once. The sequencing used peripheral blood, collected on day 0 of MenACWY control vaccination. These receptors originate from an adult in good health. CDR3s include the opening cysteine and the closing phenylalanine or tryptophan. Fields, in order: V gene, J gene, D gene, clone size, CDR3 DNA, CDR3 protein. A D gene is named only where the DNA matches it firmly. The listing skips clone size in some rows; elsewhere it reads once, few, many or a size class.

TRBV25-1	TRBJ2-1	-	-	TGTGCCAGCAGTGAAGGGACACGCTCCTACAATGAGCAGTTCTTC	CASSEGTRSYNEQFF
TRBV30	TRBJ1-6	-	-	TGTGCCGGCCAGGGTAACAATTCACCCCTCCACTTT	CAGQGNNSPLHF
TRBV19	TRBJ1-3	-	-	TGTGCCAGTAGTATAGGAGGGGTTGGAAACACCATATATTTT	CASSIGGVGNTIYF
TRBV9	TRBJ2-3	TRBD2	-	TGTGCCAGCAGCGTAGGCGGGGGGCCTCCAGATACGCAGTATTTT	CASSVGGGPPDTQYF
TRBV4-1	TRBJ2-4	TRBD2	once	TGCGCCAGCAGCCGTCTTCGACTAGCGGGAGAAGCCAAAAACATTCAGTACTTC	CASSRLRLAGEAKNIQYF
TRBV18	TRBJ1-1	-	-	TGTGCCAGCTCACCCTGGACGGAACGGAACACTGAAGCTTTCTTT	CASSPWTERNTEAFF
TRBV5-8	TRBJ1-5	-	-	TGTGCCAGCAGCTTGGGGCAGGGTCTAAGCAATCAGCCCCAGCATTTT	CASSLGQGLSNQPQHF
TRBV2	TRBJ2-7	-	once	TGTGCCAGCAGCGGACAGTACTACGAGCAGTACTTC	CASSGQYYEQYF
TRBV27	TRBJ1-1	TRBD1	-	TGTGCCAGCAGTTCTCACAACAGGGGTCGGGCTTTCTTT	CASSSHNRGRAFF
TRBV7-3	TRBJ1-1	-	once	TGTGCCAGCAGCCCACAGCCGAACACTGAAGCTTTCTTT	CASSPQPNTEAFF
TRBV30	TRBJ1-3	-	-	TGTGCCTGGCAGACAGGCTCTGACAGAAACACCATATATTTT	CAWQTGSDRNTIYF
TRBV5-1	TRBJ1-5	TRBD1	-	TGCGCCAGCAGGTTGGGGACAGGGGGCAATCAGCCCCAGCATTTT	CASRLGTGGNQPQHF
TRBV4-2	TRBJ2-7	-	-	TGTGCCAGCAGCCAAGATTGGAACAGGGACTACGAGCAGTACTTC	CASSQDWNRDYEQYF
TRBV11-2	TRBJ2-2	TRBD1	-	TGTGCCAGCGGACGGACAGGCCCCGGGGAGCTGTTTTTT	CASGRTGPGELFF
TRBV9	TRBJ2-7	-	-	TGTGCCAGCAGCGGGGGGGCAGGGAACTCCTACGAGCAGTACTTC	CASSGGAGNSYEQYF
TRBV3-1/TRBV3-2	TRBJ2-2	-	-	TGTGCCAGCAGCCCGGGGGCCACCGGGGAGCTGTTTTTT	CASSPGATGELFF
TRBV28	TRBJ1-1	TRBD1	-	TGTGCCAGCAGTTTACAGATACCGAGAGGGGGCGCCGCTTTCTTT	CASSLQIPRGGAAFF
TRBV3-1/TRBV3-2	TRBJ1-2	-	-	TGTGCCAGCAGCCCCGTTGGCAGGTCTTCCTCCTATGGCTACACCTTC	CASSPVGRSSSYGYTF
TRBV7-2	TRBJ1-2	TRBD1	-	TGTGCCAGCAGCGCCGGGACAGGAGATGGCTACACCTTC	CASSAGTGDGYTF
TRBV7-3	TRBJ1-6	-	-	TGTGCCAGCAGCCAGGACGGGCCCTCCTATAATTCACCCCTCCACTTT	CASSQDGPSYNSPLHF
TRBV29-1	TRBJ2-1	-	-	TGCAGCGTTGGGTTAATGGACCGGGACAATGAGCAGTTCTTC	CSVGLMDRDNEQFF
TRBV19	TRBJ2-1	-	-	TGTGCCAGTAGCATTGGGGGCTCCCGGGCTCCTTTCAATGAGCAGTTCTTC	CASSIGGSRAPFNEQFF
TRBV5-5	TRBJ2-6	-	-	TGTGCCAGCAGCTTTCCAGGGGCTGGGGCCAACGTCCTGACTTTC	CASSFPGAGANVLTF
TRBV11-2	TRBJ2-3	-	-	TGTGCCAGCAGCTTAGTGGCAGATACGCAGTATTTT	CASSLVADTQYF
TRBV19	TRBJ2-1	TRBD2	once	TGTGCCAGTAGACCGGGGGGATCCTACAATGAGCAGTTCTTC	CASRPGGSYNEQFF
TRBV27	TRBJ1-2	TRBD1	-	TGTGCCAGCAGTTTCGACAGGGCTCTCTATGGCTACACCTTC	CASSFDRALYGYTF
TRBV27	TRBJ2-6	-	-	TGTGCCAGTCATCCCTGGGGACGGAGGAACATTGGGGCCAACGTCCTGACTTTC	CASHPWGRRNIGANVLTF
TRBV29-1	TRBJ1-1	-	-	TGCAGCTCCTTCGGGGGGACTGAAGCTTTCTTT	CSSFGGTEAFF
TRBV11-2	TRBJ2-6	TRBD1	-	TGTGCCAGCAGCTCCAAGGGCCAGGGGGAGCCCGGGGCCAACGTCCTGACTTTC	CASSSKGQGEPGANVLTF
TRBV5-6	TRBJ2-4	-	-	TGTGCCAGCAGCTTGTGGTTAGTAGTAGCCAAAAACATTCAGTACTTC	CASSLWLVVAKNIQYF
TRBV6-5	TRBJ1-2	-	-	TGTGCCAGCAGTTACGCGGCCGCGACAGACCAAAGGAGCACCTTC	CASSYAAATDQRSTF
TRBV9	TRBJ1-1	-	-	TGTGCCAGCAGCGCAACCGTGAACACTGAAGCTTTCTTT	CASSATVNTEAFF
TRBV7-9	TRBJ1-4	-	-	TGTGCCAGCAGCCCGCAGGGAGGGACTAATGAAAAACTGTTTTTT	CASSPQGGTNEKLFF
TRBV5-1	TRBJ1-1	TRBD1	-	TGCGCCAGCAGCGAGGGACAGGGGATAATGAACACTGAAGCTTTCTTT	CASSEGQGIMNTEAFF
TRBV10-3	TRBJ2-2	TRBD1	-	TGTGCCATCAGTGAGTCCCTAGGACAGGGGTCCGGGGAGCTGTTTTTT	CAISESLGQGSGELFF
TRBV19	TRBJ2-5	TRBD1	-	TGTGCCAGTAGTATAGAGCCAACAGGGGTGACCCAGTACTTC	CASSIEPTGVTQYF
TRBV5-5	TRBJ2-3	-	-	TGTGCCAGCAGCACAGGGTCCACAGATACGCAGTATTTT	CASSTGSTDTQYF
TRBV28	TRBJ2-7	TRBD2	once	TGTGCCAGCAGTTTAGCTAGCGGGTATTCCTACGAGCAGTACTTC	CASSLASGYSYEQYF
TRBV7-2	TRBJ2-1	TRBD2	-	TGTGCCAGCAGCTTAGTAGCGGGGCGTGGTAATGAGCAGTTCTTC	CASSLVAGRGNEQFF
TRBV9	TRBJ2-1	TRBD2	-	TGTGCCAGCAGCGTTAGCGGGACAAGCTCCTACAATGAGCAGTTCTTC	CASSVSGTSSYNEQFF
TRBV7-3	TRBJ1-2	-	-	TGTGCCAGCAGCTTCAAAGGGGGTCAGGGCTACACCTTC	CASSFKGGQGYTF
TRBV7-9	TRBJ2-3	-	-	TGTGCCAGCAGCCCGGGCGCAGGGTCGGGCACAGATACGCAGTATTTT	CASSPGAGSGTDTQYF
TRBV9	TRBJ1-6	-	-	TGTGCCAGCAGCCGGGAGGGCAGTGTCAATTCACCCCTCCACTTT	CASSREGSVNSPLHF
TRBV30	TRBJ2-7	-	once	TGTGCCTGGAGTAAGGACGTCCGCTACGAGCAGTACTTC	CAWSKDVRYEQYF